The entry that follows covers one T cell receptor (beta chain) sequence. The data belong to a study of T cells in localized non-small cell lung cancer. Assay used: immunoSEQ multiplex PCR; TCRdb lists only in-frame clones, some missing. The top ten clones hold around 4.8% of a sample with around 24,000 clones, approximately 83% of them seen once. CDR1 SGHAT and CDR2 FQNNGV come from the germline V gene. V was clipped by 4 bases and J by 0 bases, with 13 bases between them. This CDR3 comprises 15 residues. The chain links TRBV11-2 to TRBJ2-7; D perhaps matches TRBD1 (6 bases). The receptor was derived from a man aged 35 to 69 with stage II lung adenocarcinoma. The starting material was PBMCs, obtained before any cancer treatment. DNA for the CDR3: TGTGCCAGCAGCTGGACAGACCAAAACTCCTACGAGCAGTACTTC. It translates to CASSWTDQNSYEQYF.